Each of the 25 T cell receptor beta chains below was sequenced from the same sample in a study of regulatory T cells in long-lasting Graves disease. Sample time point: newly diagnosed GD, antithyroid drugs for less than 3 months. The TCR library was made from RNA extracted from PBMCs. Building the TCR beta libraries relied on iRepertoire HTBI primers, and CDR3 regions underwent Arm-PCR. TCRdb processed the multiplex PCR reads anew with MiXCR; each CDR3 protein has one entry. This table holds over 450,000 distinct CDR3 sequences, approximately 12% found once. The sample was also linked to a second study, of T cells in Graves' hyperthyroidism and ophthalmopathy.

The sequenced sample was peripheral blood mononuclear cells (PBMCs), obtained at new diagnosis, from a patient treated with antithyroid drugs. The receptors here all came from a woman aged 25 to 39 with Graves disease.

This clonotype was detected ten times or more. This chain uses TRBV27 with TRBJ2-1; no reliable D call. V dropped 4 bases and J dropped 2 bases, with 6 bases sitting between them. The CDR3 consists of 13 residues. Germline-derived CDR1 and CDR2 are MNHEY and SMNVEV (reference sequence). As DNA, the CDR3 is TGTGCCAGCAGTTCGGAGCCCTACAATGAGCAGTTCTTC. Translated: CASSSEPYNEQFF.

This clonotype was recorded many times. The chain has TRBV9 and TRBJ1-5, with D hard to call. The CDR3 consists of 12 residues. From germline, CDR1 is SGDLS and CDR2 YYNGEE. V was shortened by 4 bases and J by 9 bases, with 11 bases between the two germline ends. The CDR3: CASSSSGGPQHF. CDR3 sequence (DNA): TGTGCCAGCAGCTCGTCGGGAGGGCCCCAGCATTTT. Complete variable domain (other parts from reference TRBV9 and TRBJ1-5): DSGVTQTPKHLITATGQRVTLRCSPRSGDLSVYWYQQSLDQGLQFLIQYYNGEERAKGNILERFSAQQFPDLHSELNLSSLELGDSALYFCASSSSGGPQHFGDGTRLSIL.

This clonotype was counted between two and nine times. The gene calls are TRBV9 and TRBJ1-5, with 8 positions matching TRBD1. This CDR3 region has 15 residues. Germline CDR1 is SGDLS and CDR2 is YYNGEE. With V trimmed by 4 bases and J by 3 bases, 6 bases remained unmatched. DNA for the CDR3: TGTGCCAGCAGCTCGGGACAGGCCACCAATCAGCCCCAGCATTTT. Amino acid sequence: CASSSGQATNQPQHF.

The chain has TRBV29-1 and TRBJ1-6, with unresolved D. Germline CDR1 reads SQVTM; CDR2 reads ANQGSEA. The ends were cut back, 4 bases at V and 7 bases at J, with 8 bases in the middle. This CDR3 has 12 amino acids. In DNA, the CDR3 is TGCAGCGTTGTCCGGATGAATTCACCCCTCCACTTT. Protein: CSVVRMNSPLHF.

In its sample, this clonotype was seen many times. V and J are TRBV12-3 or TRBV12-4 and TRBJ1-2, with D perhaps matching TRBD1 (5 bases). The ends were cut back, 6 bases at V and 4 bases at J, with 21 bases in the middle. The CDR3 is 16 residues long. The DNA for the CDR3 is TGTGCCAGCAGCTTTAGGGGCGGGGGTCTCGGCTATGGCTACACCTTC. This encodes CASSFRGGGLGYGYTF.

This clonotype showed up many times. V and J are TRBV6-2 or TRBV6-3 and TRBJ2-3; the D gene is possibly TRBD2 (6 bases). Germline V gives CDR1 MNHEY, CDR2 SVGEGT. This CDR3 contains 15 residues. V lost 0 bases, J lost 1 base, and 8 bases lay in between. The CDR3 loop reads CASSYSASGTDTQYF. CDR3 DNA: TGTGCCAGCAGTTACTCGGCTAGCGGCACAGATACGCAGTATTTT.

Of note for this clonotype: This could be a read error, since a much larger clone is one nucleotide away. This rearrangement joins TRBV6-2 or TRBV6-3 to TRBJ2-7; 7 positions match TRBD2. The J segment lost 7 bases and the V segment lost 0 bases, leaving 6 bases of the junction unmatched. The CDR3 is 14 residues long. CDR1 and CDR2 (germline): MNHEY, SVGEGT. CDR3 sequence: CASSYSGGSNEQYF. In DNA form, the CDR3 reads TGTGCCAGCAGTTACTCGGGAGGGAGTAATGAGCAGTACTTC.

This clonotype was seen more than once but under ten times. This rearrangement joins TRBV15 to TRBJ2-5, with 10 bases matching TRBD2. Germline CDR1 and CDR2: LNHNV and YYDKDF (reference sequence). V was clipped by 9 bases and J by 4 bases; unmatched bases: 8. The CDR3 is 14 residues long. CDR3 in amino acids: CATTPSGRGETQYF. The CDR3 coding sequence is TGTGCCACGACACCTAGCGGGAGAGGAGAGACCCAGTACTTC.

Regarding this clonotype: Given a much more abundant clone one base away, this may be a read error. The chain carries TRBV11-1 and TRBJ2-5, with D hard to call. The CDR3 is 15 amino acids. Germline CDR1 SGHAT, CDR2 FQDESV (reference sequence). Trimming took off 5 bases at V and 3 bases at J, with 16 bases between the two ends. CDR3 coding DNA: TGTGCCAGCAGCGCCGCCCTCGGCCATAAAGAGACCCAGTACTTC. Translating gives CASSAALGHKETQYF.

The table lists this clonotype with many counts. The gene calls are TRBV29-1 and TRBJ2-1; 13 bases are shared with TRBD2. Germline CDR1 is SQVTM and CDR2 is ANQGSEA. The CDR3 length is 19 residues. Trimming took 4 bases from V and 1 from J; bases not matched to a gene: 13. CDR3 region: CSVGEGGLAGVKSYNEQFF. DNA for the CDR3: TGCAGCGTTGGTGAAGGAGGACTAGCGGGAGTCAAGTCCTACAATGAGCAGTTCTTC.

The sample holds many counts of this clonotype. This chain joins TRBV16 and TRBJ1-1, with unresolved D. V shed 3 bases and J shed 0 bases, with 5 bases lying between them. The germline V gene has CDR1 KGHSY and CDR2 FQNENV. The CDR3 length is 13 residues. The CDR3 region has the DNA TGTGCCAGCAGCCAGACACTGAACACTGAAGCTTTCTTT. Residues: CASSQTLNTEAFF.

The V and J genes are TRBV13 and TRBJ1-2; TRBD1 is a possible D gene (6 bases). This CDR3 has 14 amino acids. V was trimmed by 5 bases and J by 3 bases, leaving 13 bases between them. Per germline, CDR1 PRHDT and CDR2 FYEKMQ (reference sequence). The CDR3 nucleotides are TGTGCCAGCAGCATCGGACAGATTTACTATGGCTACACCTTC. As protein: CASSIGQIYYGYTF. The full variable domain, completed using reference TRBV13 and TRBJ1-2, is AAGVIQSPRHLIKEKRETATLKCYPIPRHDTVYWYQQGPGQDPQFLISFYEKMQSDKGSIPDRFSAQQFSDYHSELNMSSLELGDSALYFCASSIGQIYYGYTFGSGTRLTVV.

Details on this clonotype: A far larger clone is a single base away, which makes a read error likely. The genes are TRBV2 and TRBJ2-5, with TRBD1 identical over 8 bases. The CDR3 loop spans 15 amino acids. V lost 2 bases to trimming and J lost 11 bases; unmatched junction nucleotides: 13. Germline values: CDR1 SNHLY, CDR2 FYNNEI. CDR3 region: CASSEMYPGGNEQYF. For the CDR3, the DNA is TGTGCCAGCAGTGAAATGTATCCAGGGGGCAATGAGCAGTACTTC.

This chain connects TRBV5-1 to TRBJ2-7; 9 bases align to TRBD1. V shed 0 bases, J shed 1 base, and the junction held 11 bases outside the gene matches. The CDR3 totals 18 residues. Germline V gene data show CDR1 as SGHRS and CDR2 as YFSETQ. CDR3 protein: CASSLVLRPGQGSYEQYF. Written as DNA, the CDR3 is TGCGCCAGCAGCTTGGTTCTACGACCGGGACAGGGATCCTACGAGCAGTACTTC.

V usage is TRBV6-2 or TRBV6-3 and J usage is TRBJ1-5, with TRBD1 as a possible D gene (5 bases). From germline, CDR1 is MNHEY and CDR2 SVGEGT. V lost 6 bases and J lost 6, with 15 bases in between. The CDR3 contains 14 residues. The CDR3 DNA reads as TGTGCCAGCAGCCCCCAGGGATCTTTTCAGCCCCAGCATTTT. It encodes CASSPQGSFQPQHF.

This clonotype showed up just once. The J gene is TRBJ2-1, the V gene TRBV28; 11 nucleotides align to TRBD2. Germline V gene data show CDR1 as MDHEN and CDR2 as SYDVKM. The CDR3 is 20 amino acids. V lost 2 bases to trimming and J lost 7 bases; unmatched junction nucleotides: 19. The CDR3 reads CASSLPVRLVAGGPRNEQFF. The CDR3 DNA follows: TGTGCCAGCAGTTTACCGGTGCGGTTGGTAGCGGGAGGGCCAAGGAATGAGCAGTTCTTC.

The CDR3 DNA reads TGTGCCAGTAGTCCCCGGGCTAGCGGGTACCAAGAGACCCAGTACTTC. Protein: CASSPRASGYQETQYF. The J gene is TRBJ2-5, the V gene TRBV19; TRBD2 aligns across 8 bases. Trimming at V came to 5 bases and at J to 0 bases, leaving 8 bases not matched to a gene. Germline CDR1 LNHDA, CDR2 SQIVND (reference sequence). The CDR3 length is 16 residues.

The table lists this clonotype with many counts. The J gene is TRBJ2-7, the V gene TRBV20-1; maybe TRBD2 (6 bases). CDR3 length: 15 residues. Per the germline V gene, CDR1 is DFQATT and CDR2 is SNEGSKA (reference sequence). V gave up 6 bases and J gave up 1 base, with 19 bases separating them. The CDR3 DNA sequence: TGCAGTGCCCAGGTTGTGGCGGGAAGTTCCTACGAGCAGTACTTC. This codes for CSAQVVAGSSYEQYF.

This chain uses TRBV20-1 with TRBJ2-7, with 9 nucleotides matching TRBD2. CDR3 length: 14 residues. After removal of 5 bases from V and 3 bases from J, the junction contained 8 bases not matched to a gene. Germline V lookup: CDR1 DFQATT, CDR2 SNEGSKA (reference sequence). CDR3 coding DNA: TGCAGTGCTTCGCTGACTAGCGGTCTCTACGAGCAGTACTTC. It is translated as CSASLTSGLYEQYF.

Regarding this clonotype: One end of the junction varies from germline; a read error may be responsible. The chain employs TRBV20-1 and TRBJ1-2, with D tentatively TRBD1 (5 bases). Germline CDR1 and CDR2: DFQATT and SNEGSKA (reference sequence). The CDR3 has 13 residues. This chain's CDR3 is CSAIGATNNGYTF. The CDR3 DNA sequence: TGCAGTGCTATCGGGGCGACCAATAATGGCTACACCTTT.

This clonotype was observed a few times. The chain has TRBV10-3 and TRBJ2-7; no reliable D call. Per germline, CDR1 ENHRY and CDR2 SYGVKD. Trimming took off 2 bases at V and 7 bases at J, with 9 bases between the two ends. This CDR3 spans 12 amino acids. The CDR3: CAISEESWEQYF. The CDR3 coding sequence is TGTGCCATCAGTGAGGAATCATGGGAGCAGTACTTC.

At least ten counts were recorded for this clonotype. V usage is TRBV6-5 and J usage is TRBJ2-2; TRBD2 matches at 11 bases. Per germline, CDR1 MNHEY and CDR2 SVGAGI. The J segment lost 6 bases and the V segment lost 2 bases, leaving 5 bases of the junction unmatched. This CDR3 is 16 amino acids long. The CDR3 loop is CASSYESSGRAGELFF. Here the CDR3 DNA reads TGTGCCAGCAGTTACGAGAGTAGCGGGAGGGCCGGGGAGCTGTTTTTT.

Concerning this clonotype itself: Just one base apart from a much larger clone, this may be a read error. The chain employs TRBV6-2 or TRBV6-3 and TRBJ2-7; D is ambiguous. V lost 5 bases and J lost 3, with 5 bases in between. There are 11 residues in the CDR3. CDR1 and CDR2 from the germline V gene are MNHEY and SVGEGT. CDR3 loop: CASSEHYEQYF. CDR3 nucleotides: TGTGCCAGCAGTGAACACTACGAGCAGTACTTC.

Many counts were recorded for this clonotype. The genes are TRBV6-1 and TRBJ1-5; TRBD1 matches 11 bases. CDR3 size: 16 residues. Germline V gene data show CDR1 as MNHNS and CDR2 as SASEGT. Losses at the gene ends were 5 bases for V and 0 bases for J; bases not matched to a gene: 3. The CDR3 spells CASSRTGGNSNQPQHF. In nucleotides, the CDR3 is TGTGCCAGCAGTCGGACAGGGGGCAATAGCAATCAGCCCCAGCATTTT.

V gene TRBV12-3 or TRBV12-4 combines with J gene TRBJ2-4; D is undetermined. This CDR3 is built from 12 residues. V lost 3 bases and J 4 bases, leaving 4 bases between the germline ends. The CDR3, as DNA: TGTGCCAGCAGTTTTACAAAAAACATTCAGTACTTC. The encoded protein is CASSFTKNIQYF.